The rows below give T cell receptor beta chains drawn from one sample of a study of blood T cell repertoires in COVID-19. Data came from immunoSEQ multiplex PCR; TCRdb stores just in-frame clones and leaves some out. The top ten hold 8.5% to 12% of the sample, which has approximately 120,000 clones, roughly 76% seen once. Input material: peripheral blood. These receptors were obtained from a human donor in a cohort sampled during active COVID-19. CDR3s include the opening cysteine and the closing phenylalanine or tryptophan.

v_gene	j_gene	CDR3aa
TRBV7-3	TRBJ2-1	CASSLSSGGAVTYNEQFF
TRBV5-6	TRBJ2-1	CASSLLTSGGADEQFF
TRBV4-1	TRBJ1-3	CASSQTGSGNTIYF
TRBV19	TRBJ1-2	CASSRRDYGYTF
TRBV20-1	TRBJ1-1	CSAIKNTEAFF
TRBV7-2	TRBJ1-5	CASSLNAGTPNQPQHF
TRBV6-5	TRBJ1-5	CASRPGLDNQPQHF
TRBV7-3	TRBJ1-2	CASSSDRLNYGYTF
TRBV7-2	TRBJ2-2	CASSASGGMSGELFF
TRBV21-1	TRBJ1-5	CASLTPGQDSQPQHF
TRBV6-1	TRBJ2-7	CASSEGRSYEQYF
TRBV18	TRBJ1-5	CASSQGVRQPQHF
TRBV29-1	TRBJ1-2	CSGTGTGGSYGYTF
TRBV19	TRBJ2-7	CASSIKGTSGVEQYF
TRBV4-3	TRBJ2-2	CASSPEPGANTGELFF
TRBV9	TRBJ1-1	CASSVAFAGGEAFF
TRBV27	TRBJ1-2	CASSSGTTNYGYTF
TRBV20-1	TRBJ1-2	CSATRVGYTF
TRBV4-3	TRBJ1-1	CASSQDRGGLAEAFF
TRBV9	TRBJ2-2	CASSRAGGPRLSGELFF
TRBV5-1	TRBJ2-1	CASRLAESYNEQFF
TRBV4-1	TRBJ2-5	CASSQGAGTYQETQYF
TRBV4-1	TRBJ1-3	CASSSGGSGNTIYF
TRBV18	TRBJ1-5	CASSPQGNNQPQHF
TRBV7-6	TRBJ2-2	CASSLSGQGNTGELFF
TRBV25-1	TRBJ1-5	CASSKQGANQPQHF
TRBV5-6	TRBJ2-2	CASSPGNTGELFF
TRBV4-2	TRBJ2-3	CASSQDRGSTDTQYF
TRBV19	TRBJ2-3	CASRSRAGDSDTQYF
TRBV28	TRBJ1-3	CTSSFPTSSSGNTIYF
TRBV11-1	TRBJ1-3	CASSLARGHHSGNTIYF
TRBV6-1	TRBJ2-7	CASSEVTVTYEQYF
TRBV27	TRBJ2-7	CASSLNPRGGEQYF
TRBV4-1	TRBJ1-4	CASSPGTVSTNEKLFF
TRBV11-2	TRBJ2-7	CASSFSQGGSREQYF
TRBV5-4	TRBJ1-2	CASSSKTGPYGYTF
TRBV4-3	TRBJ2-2	CASSGGWATGELFF
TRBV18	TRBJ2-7	CASSPVGTGSFGYF
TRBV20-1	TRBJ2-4	CSASPGLARGNIQYF
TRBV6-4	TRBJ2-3	CASTRLAGSSDTQYF
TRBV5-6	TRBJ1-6	CASSLAGQGSPLHF
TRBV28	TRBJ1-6	CASSPPGRSNSPLHF
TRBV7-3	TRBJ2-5	CASSLEPGQETQYF
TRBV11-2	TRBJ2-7	CASKPAGAHEQYF
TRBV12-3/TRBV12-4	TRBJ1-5	CASRENSNQPQHF
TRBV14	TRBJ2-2	CASGPIRTGGNTGELFF